Each of the 17 T cell receptor beta chains below was sequenced from the same sample in a study of cytomegalovirus exposure and HLA in healthy donors. Repertoires were generated with immunoSEQ multiplex PCR, while TCRdb's copy carries only in-frame clones and drops some. The sample comprises over 200,000 clones, 80% to 90% of which are singletons, and roughly 2.8% rests with the top ten. The sample consisted of PBMCs. These receptors were collected from a woman between 18 and 30 years old in good health and CMV-seronegative.

The rearrangement joins TRBV4-2 to TRBJ2-5; 10 bases agree with TRBD1. The CDR3 length is 15 residues. Germline V CDR1 and CDR2: LGHNA, YNFKEQ. Trimming cost V 2 bases and J 4 bases; bases outside gene matches: 4. CDR3 in DNA: TGTGCCAGCAGCCAATCCCGGACAGGGGGAGAGACCCAGTACTTC. This sequence encodes CASSQSRTGGETQYF.

Note on this clone: At the DNA level, this CDR3 is encoded by other sequences in the same sample as well. The rearrangement uses TRBV5-1 and TRBJ1-1; D perhaps matches TRBD1 (5 bases). The CDR3 spans 15 residues. V gave up 0 bases and J gave up 4 bases, with 13 bases separating them. Germline CDR1 reads SGHRS; CDR2 reads YFSETQ. CDR3 in amino acids: CASSLAGQGGTEAFF. The CDR3 DNA sequence: TGCGCCAGCAGCTTGGCCGGGCAGGGCGGCACTGAAGCTTTCTTT.

V is TRBV6-1 and J is TRBJ2-2, with D maybe TRBD2 (6 bases). Germline-derived CDR1 and CDR2 are MNHNS and SASEGT. Trimming took off 3 bases at V and 6 bases at J, with 14 bases between the two ends. The CDR3 has 15 amino acids. CDR3: CASSEGLVLAGELFF. The DNA for the CDR3 is TGTGCCAGCAGTGAGGGACTCGTACTCGCCGGGGAGCTGTTTTTT.

The J gene is TRBJ2-1, the V gene TRBV6-5, with 10 bases lining up with TRBD2. CDR1 is MNHEY and CDR2 is SVGAGI in the germline V gene. The CDR3 contains 15 residues. The V and J ends lost 6 bases and 3 bases, in that order; junction bases with no gene match: 5. DNA for the CDR3: TGTGCCAGCAGCTACAGCGGGAGGGTCTACAATGAGCAGTTCTTC. Translating it yields CASSYSGRVYNEQFF.

This rearrangement joins TRBV4-2 to TRBJ1-2; TRBD1 matches 8 bases. Per germline, CDR1 LGHNA and CDR2 YNFKEQ. With 0 bases clipped from V and 4 bases from J, the junction kept 13 bases outside the gene matches. This CDR3 region has 18 residues. In DNA, the CDR3 is TGTGCCAGCAGCCAAGATAAAGGCCAGGGGGCCCAGGCCTATGGCTACACCTTC. Its protein product is CASSQDKGQGAQAYGYTF.

This chain joins TRBV28 and TRBJ2-7; no clear D gene. Trimming cost V 5 bases and J 3 bases, with 8 bases left between them. Germline CDR1 is MDHEN and CDR2 is SYDVKM. The CDR3 is made up of 12 amino acids. The CDR3 DNA sequence: TGTGCCAGCAGTCCCCTCGTCTACGAGCAGTACTTC. Translating gives CASSPLVYEQYF.

This sequence joins TRBV9 and TRBJ2-4, with 7 bases fitting TRBD2. V lost 0 bases to trimming and J lost 9 bases; unmatched junction nucleotides: 6. The germline CDR1 and CDR2 sequences are SGDLS and YYNGEE. This CDR3 is built from 14 residues. CDR3 sequence reads: CASSVATSGTIQYF. In DNA, the CDR3 is TGTGCCAGCAGCGTAGCTACGAGCGGGACCATTCAGTACTTC.

This chain uses TRBV5-1 with TRBJ1-1; the D gene is possibly TRBD1 (5 bases). Germline lookup yields CDR1 SGHRS and CDR2 YFSETQ. This CDR3 has 13 residues. Trimming removed 4 bases from V and 8 bases from J, with 15 bases in between. The CDR3 DNA sequence: TGCGCCAGCAGCATAGCTCAGGGCGTGGAAGCTTTCTTT. It encodes CASSIAQGVEAFF.

The chain links TRBV6-1 to TRBJ2-7; a possible D gene is TRBD2 (6 bases). This CDR3 is 14 amino acids long. Trimming pared 1 base from V and 6 bases from J, leaving 13 bases between. The germline V gene encodes CDR1 MNHNS and CDR2 SASEGT. The CDR3 DNA follows: TGTGCCAGCAGTGAAGTTGCGGGAAGGGGCGAGCAGTACTTC. It encodes CASSEVAGRGEQYF.

The chain links TRBV5-1 to TRBJ2-1, with TRBD2 matching over 9 bases. V lost 3 bases and J lost 2; bases outside the gene matches: 6. This CDR3 has 16 residues. Germline V gives CDR1 SGHRS, CDR2 YFSETQ. The CDR3 here is CASSSLAGVPYNEQFF. Written as DNA, the CDR3 is TGCGCCAGCAGCTCCTTAGCGGGAGTCCCCTACAATGAGCAGTTCTTC.

This clone was counted a single time. CDR3 bases: TGTGCCAGCAGCCAAGTCCTAGAAGCGGGAGGGCCGTCCGAGCAGTACTTC. Its protein product is CASSQVLEAGGPSEQYF. The genes are TRBV4-2 and TRBJ2-7, with 10 bases aligning to TRBD2. Germline CDR1 LGHNA, CDR2 YNFKEQ. The CDR3 has 17 amino acids. The V gene end was trimmed by 1 base and the J gene end by 6 bases; junction bases not matched to a gene: 12.

The chain employs TRBV9 and TRBJ1-4; 8 bases align to TRBD1. Germline-derived CDR1 and CDR2 are SGDLS and YYNGEE. The CDR3 totals 15 residues. With V trimmed by 3 bases and J by 5 bases, 6 bases remained unmatched. CDR3 in amino acids: CASSADRGPNEKLFF. The DNA of the CDR3 is TGTGCCAGCAGCGCAGACAGGGGACCCAATGAAAAACTGTTTTTT.

The chain recombines TRBV6-1 with TRBJ1-5, with D possibly being TRBD1 (6 bases). CDR1 is MNHNS, CDR2 SASEGT, per germline. The CDR3 contains 11 residues. Trimming pared 7 bases from V and 9 bases from J, leaving 10 bases between. The CDR3 reads CASNQGGPQHF. The CDR3 DNA is TGTGCCAGCAACCAAGGGGGGCCCCAGCATTTT.

V gene TRBV7-2 combines with J gene TRBJ2-2, with D unresolved. Germline V gene sequence: CDR1 SGHTA, CDR2 FQGNSA. Trimming shortened V by 1 base and J by 1 base, and 7 bases separated the two germline ends. There are 15 residues in the CDR3. Written as DNA, the CDR3 is TGTGCCAGCAGCTTAGGGTGGCTGAACACCGGGGAGCTGTTTTTT. Translation gives CASSLGWLNTGELFF.

This clone came up a few times. V and J are TRBV6-5 and TRBJ1-1, with D hard to call. V was pared by 2 bases and J by 7 bases, with 8 bases between. The germline CDR1 and CDR2 sequences are MNHEY and SVGAGI. This CDR3 has 12 amino acids. The CDR3 is CASSYRSGEAFF. DNA for the CDR3: TGTGCCAGCAGTTACCGGTCTGGTGAAGCTTTCTTT.

The rearrangement links TRBV7-3 to TRBJ2-1; the match to TRBD2 covers 9 bases. J gave up 7 bases and V 2 bases, and 9 bases lay outside the gene matches. Germline V gene sequence: CDR1 SGHTA, CDR2 FQGTGA. This CDR3 has 16 amino acids. CDR3 coding DNA: TGTGCCAGCAGCTTAGCGGGAGGGCCTATGTCGAATGAGCAGTTCTTC. Its protein is CASSLAGGPMSNEQFF.

The V gene is TRBV27, the J gene TRBJ2-2; 9 bases are shared with TRBD2. The CDR3 extends over 17 amino acids. J was trimmed by 4 bases and V by 8 bases; bases with no gene match: 14. The V gene's germline CDR1 is MNHEY and CDR2 SMNVEV (reference sequence). As DNA, the CDR3 is TGTGCCAGCGGGCTAGGGTTGGGACTAGCAGGCACCGGGGAGCTGTTTTTT. Its translation: CASGLGLGLAGTGELFF.